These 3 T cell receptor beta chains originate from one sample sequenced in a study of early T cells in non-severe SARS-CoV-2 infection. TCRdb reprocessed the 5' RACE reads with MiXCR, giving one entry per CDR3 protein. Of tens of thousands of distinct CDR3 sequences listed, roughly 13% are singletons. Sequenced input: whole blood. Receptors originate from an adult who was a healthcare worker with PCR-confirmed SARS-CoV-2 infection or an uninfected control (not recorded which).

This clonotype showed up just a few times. In DNA, the CDR3 is TGTGCCAGCAGACCAGTCGAGACCCAGTACTTC. Its protein is CASRPVETQYF. This chain connects TRBV6-2 or TRBV6-3 to TRBJ2-5; D unresolved. Per the germline V gene, CDR1 is MNHEY and CDR2 is SVGEGT. The CDR3 extends over 11 amino acids. V dropped 6 bases and J dropped 5 bases, with 7 bases sitting between them.

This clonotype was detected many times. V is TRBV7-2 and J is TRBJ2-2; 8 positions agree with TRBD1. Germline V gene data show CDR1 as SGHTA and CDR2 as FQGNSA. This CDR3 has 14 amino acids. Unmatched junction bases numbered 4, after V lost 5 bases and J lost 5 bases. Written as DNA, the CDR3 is TGTGCCAGCAGCCATGGACAGGGAACCGGGGAGCTGTTTTTT. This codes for CASSHGQGTGELFF.

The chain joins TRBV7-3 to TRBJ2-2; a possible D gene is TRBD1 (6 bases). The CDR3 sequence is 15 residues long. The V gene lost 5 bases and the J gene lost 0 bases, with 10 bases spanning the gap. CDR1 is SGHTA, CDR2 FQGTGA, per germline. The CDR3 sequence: CASSTGTPNTGELFF. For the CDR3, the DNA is TGTGCCAGCAGCACCGGGACACCGAACACCGGGGAGCTGTTTTTT.